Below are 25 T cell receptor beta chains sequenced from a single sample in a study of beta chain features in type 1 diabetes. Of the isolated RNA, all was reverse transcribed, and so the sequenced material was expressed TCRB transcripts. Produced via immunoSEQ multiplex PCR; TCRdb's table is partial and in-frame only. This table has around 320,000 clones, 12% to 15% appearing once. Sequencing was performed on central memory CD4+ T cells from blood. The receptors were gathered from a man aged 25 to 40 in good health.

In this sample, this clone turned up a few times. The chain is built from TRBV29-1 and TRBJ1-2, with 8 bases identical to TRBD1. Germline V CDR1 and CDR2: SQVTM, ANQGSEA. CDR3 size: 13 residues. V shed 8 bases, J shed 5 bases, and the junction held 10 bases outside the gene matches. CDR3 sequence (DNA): TGCAGCAGTAGGTCCGGGACAGGATATGGCTACACCTTC. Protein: CSSRSGTGYGYTF.

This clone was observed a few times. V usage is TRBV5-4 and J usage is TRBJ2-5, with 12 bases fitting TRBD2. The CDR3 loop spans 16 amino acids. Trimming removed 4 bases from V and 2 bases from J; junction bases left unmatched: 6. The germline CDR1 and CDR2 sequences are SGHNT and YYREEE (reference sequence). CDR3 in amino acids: CASSQRLAGAQETQYF. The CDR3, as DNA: TGTGCCAGCAGCCAACGACTAGCGGGGGCACAAGAGACCCAGTACTTC.

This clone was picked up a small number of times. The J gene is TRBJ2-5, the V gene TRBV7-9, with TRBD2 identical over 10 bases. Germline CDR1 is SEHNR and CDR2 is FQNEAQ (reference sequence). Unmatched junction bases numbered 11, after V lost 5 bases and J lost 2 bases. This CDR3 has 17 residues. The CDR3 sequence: CASSPAIRTSGQETQYF. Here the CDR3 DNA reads TGTGCCAGCAGCCCCGCTATTCGGACTAGCGGACAAGAGACCCAGTACTTC.

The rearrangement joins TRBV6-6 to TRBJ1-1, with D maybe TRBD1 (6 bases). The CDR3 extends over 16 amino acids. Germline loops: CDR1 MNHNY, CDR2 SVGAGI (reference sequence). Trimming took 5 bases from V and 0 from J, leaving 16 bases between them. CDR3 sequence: CASSRGQSVLNTEAFF. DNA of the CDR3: TGTGCCAGCAGTCGCGGACAGTCCGTGTTGAACACTGAAGCTTTCTTT.

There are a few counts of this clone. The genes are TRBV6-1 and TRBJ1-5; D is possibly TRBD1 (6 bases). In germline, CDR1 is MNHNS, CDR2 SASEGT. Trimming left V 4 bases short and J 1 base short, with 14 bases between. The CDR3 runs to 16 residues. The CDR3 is CASSAPGGPSNQPQHF. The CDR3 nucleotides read TGTGCCAGCAGTGCCCCCGGGGGGCCCAGCAATCAGCCCCAGCATTTT.

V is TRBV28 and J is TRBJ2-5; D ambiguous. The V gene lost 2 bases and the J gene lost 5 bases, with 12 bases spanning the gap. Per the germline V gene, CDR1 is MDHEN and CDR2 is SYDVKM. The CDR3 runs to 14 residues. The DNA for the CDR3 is TGTGCCAGCAGTTTAGGGCGCCCCGGGGAGACCCAGTACTTC. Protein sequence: CASSLGRPGETQYF.

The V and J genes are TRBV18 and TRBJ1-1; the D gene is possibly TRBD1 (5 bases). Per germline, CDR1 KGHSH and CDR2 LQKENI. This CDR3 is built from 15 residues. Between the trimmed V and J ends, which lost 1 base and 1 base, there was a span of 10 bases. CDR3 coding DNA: TGTGCCAGCTCACCACTCGGGGGAGAGAACACTGAAGCTTTCTTT. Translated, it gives CASSPLGGENTEAFF.

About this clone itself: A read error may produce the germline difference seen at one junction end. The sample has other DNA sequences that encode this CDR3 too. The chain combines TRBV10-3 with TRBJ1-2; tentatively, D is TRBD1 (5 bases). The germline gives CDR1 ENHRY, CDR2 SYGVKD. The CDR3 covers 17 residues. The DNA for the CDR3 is TGCGCCATCAGTAGCCCCCAGGGTATGCGGGGTGACTATGGCTACACCTTC. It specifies CAISSPQGMRGDYGYTF.

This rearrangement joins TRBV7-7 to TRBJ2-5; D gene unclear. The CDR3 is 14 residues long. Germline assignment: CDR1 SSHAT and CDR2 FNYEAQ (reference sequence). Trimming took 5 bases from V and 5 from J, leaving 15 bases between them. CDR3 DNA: TGTGCCAGCAGCGCCGCGGCAGTCGTTGAGACCCAGTACTTC. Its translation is CASSAAAVVETQYF.

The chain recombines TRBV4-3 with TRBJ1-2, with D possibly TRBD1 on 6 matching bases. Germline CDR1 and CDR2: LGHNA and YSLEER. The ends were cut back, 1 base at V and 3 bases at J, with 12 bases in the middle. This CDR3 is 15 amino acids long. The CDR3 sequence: CASSQASTGHYGYTF. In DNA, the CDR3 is TGCGCCAGCAGCCAAGCCTCGACAGGCCACTATGGCTACACCTTC.

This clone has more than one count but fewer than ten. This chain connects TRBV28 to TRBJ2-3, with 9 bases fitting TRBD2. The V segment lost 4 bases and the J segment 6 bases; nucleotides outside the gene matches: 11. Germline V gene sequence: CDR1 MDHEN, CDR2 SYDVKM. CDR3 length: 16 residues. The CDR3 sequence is CASSSYISGRLDTQYF. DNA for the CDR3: TGTGCCAGCAGTTCCTACATTAGCGGGAGACTGGATACGCAGTATTTT.

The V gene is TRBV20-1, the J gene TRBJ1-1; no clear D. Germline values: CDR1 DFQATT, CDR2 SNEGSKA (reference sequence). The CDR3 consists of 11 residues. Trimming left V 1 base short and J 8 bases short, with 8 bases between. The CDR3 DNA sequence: TGCAGTGCTAGAGGTTCGTGGGAAGCTTTCTTT. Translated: CSARGSWEAFF.

The chain's CDR3 is CASSREGGNGYTF. CDR3 in DNA: TGCGCCAGCAGCCGGGAGGGAGGGAATGGCTACACCTTC. The gene calls are TRBV5-1 and TRBJ1-2, with unresolved D. Trimming took off 4 bases at V and 6 bases at J, with 13 bases between the two ends. The germline V gene has CDR1 SGHRS and CDR2 YFSETQ. This CDR3 comprises 13 residues.

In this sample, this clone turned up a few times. The CDR3, as DNA: TGTGCCAGCAGTAGAGACAGCCCAGGAGGCTACACCTTC. Translation gives CASSRDSPGGYTF. The chain combines TRBV6-5 with TRBJ1-2; maybe TRBD1 (5 bases). The germline CDR1 and CDR2 sequences are MNHEY and SVGAGI. V was shortened by 5 bases and J by 8 bases, with 15 bases between the two germline ends. This CDR3 region has 13 residues.

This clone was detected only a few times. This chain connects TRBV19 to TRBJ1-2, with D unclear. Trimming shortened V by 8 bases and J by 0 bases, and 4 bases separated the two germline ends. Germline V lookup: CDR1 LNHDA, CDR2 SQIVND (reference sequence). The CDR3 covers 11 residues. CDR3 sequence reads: CASGANYGYTF. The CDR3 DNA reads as TGTGCCAGTGGAGCTAACTATGGCTACACCTTC.

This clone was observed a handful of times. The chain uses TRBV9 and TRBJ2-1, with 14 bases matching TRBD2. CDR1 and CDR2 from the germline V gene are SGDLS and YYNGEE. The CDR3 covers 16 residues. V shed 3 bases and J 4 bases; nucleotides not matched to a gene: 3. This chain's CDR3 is CASSARTSGGYNEQFF. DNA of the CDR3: TGTGCCAGCAGCGCCAGGACTAGCGGGGGGTACAATGAGCAGTTCTTC.

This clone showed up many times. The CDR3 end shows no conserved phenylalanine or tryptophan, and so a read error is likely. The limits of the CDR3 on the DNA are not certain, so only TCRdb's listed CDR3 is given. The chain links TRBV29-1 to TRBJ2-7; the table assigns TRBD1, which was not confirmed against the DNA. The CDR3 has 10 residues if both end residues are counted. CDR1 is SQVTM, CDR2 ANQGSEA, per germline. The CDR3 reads CSDFEFLGGQ.

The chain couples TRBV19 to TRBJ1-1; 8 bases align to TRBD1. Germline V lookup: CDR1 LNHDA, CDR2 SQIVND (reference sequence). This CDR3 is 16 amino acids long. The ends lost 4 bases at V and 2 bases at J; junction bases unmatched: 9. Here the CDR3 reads CASSSRQGSINTEAFF. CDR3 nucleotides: TGTGCCAGTAGTAGCAGACAGGGGTCGATAAACACTGAAGCTTTCTTT.

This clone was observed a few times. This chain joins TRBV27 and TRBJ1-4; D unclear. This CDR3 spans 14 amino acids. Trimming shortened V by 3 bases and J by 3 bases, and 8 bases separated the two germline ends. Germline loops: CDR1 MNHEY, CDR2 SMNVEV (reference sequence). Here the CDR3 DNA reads TGTGCCAGCAGTTTTGCCCGGGCTAATGAAAAACTGTTTTTT. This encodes CASSFARANEKLFF.

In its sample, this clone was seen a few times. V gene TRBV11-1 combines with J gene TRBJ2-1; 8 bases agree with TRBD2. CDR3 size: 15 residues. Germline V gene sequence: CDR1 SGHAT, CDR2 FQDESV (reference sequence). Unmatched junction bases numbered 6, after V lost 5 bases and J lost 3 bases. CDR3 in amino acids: CASSPAGEGYNEQFF. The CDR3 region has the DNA TGTGCCAGCAGCCCAGCGGGAGAAGGCTACAATGAGCAGTTCTTC.

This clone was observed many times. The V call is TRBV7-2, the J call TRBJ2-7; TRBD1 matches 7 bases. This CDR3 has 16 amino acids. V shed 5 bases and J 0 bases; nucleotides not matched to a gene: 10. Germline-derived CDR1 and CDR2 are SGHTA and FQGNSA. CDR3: CASSPWTGPSSYEQYF. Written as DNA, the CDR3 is TGTGCCAGCAGCCCTTGGACAGGACCCAGCTCCTACGAGCAGTACTTC.

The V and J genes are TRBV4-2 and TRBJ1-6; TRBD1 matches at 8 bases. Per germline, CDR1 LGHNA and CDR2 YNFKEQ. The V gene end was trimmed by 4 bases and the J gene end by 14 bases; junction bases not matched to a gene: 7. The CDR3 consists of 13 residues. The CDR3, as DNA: TGTGCCAGCAGCCCCGACAGGGGAGACGCCCTCCACTTT. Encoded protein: CASSPDRGDALHF.

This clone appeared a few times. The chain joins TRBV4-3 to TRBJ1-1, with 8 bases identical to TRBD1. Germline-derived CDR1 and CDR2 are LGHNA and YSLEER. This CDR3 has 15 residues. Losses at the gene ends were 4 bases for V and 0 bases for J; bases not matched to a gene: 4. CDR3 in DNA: TGCGCCAGCAGCCTCCGGACAGGGATGAACACTGAAGCTTTCTTT. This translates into CASSLRTGMNTEAFF.

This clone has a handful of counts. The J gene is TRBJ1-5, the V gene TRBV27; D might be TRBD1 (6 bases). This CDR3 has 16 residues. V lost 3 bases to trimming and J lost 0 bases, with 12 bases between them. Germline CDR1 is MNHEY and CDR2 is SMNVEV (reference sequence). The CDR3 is CASSFGGGYSNQPQHF. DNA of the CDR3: TGTGCCAGCAGTTTTGGAGGGGGTTATAGCAATCAGCCCCAGCATTTT.

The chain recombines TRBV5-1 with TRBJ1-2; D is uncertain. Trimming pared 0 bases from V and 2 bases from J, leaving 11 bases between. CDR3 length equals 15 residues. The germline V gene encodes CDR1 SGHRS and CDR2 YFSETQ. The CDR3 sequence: CASSLGLAENYGYTF. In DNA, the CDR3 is TGCGCCAGCAGCTTGGGTTTGGCGGAGAACTATGGCTACACCTTC.